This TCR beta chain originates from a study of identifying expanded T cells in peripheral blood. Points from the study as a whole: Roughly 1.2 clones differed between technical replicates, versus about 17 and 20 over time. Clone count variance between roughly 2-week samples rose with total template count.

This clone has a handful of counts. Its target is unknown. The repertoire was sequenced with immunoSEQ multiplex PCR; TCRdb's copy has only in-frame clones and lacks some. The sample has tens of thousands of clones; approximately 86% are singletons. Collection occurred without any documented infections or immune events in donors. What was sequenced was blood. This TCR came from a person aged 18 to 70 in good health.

CDR3 residues: CASSESSSGNTIYF. CDR3 coding DNA: TGTGCCAGCAGCGAGAGCAGCTCTGGAAACACCATATATTTT. The chain recombines TRBV9 with TRBJ1-3; D uncertain. V lost 3 bases, J lost 0 bases, and 7 bases lay in between. In germline, CDR1 is SGDLS, CDR2 YYNGEE. The CDR3 spans 14 residues.